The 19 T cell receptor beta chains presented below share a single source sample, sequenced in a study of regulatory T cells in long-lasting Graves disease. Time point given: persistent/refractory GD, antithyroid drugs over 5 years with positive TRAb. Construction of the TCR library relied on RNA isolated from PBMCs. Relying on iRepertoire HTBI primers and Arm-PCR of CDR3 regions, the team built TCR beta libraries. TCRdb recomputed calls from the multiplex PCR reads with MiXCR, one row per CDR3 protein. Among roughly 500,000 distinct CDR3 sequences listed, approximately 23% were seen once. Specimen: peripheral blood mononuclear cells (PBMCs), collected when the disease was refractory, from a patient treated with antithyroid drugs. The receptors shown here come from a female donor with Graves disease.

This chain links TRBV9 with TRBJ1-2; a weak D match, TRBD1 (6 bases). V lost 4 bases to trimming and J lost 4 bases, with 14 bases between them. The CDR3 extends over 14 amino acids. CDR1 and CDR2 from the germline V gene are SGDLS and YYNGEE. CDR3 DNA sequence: TGTGCCAGCAGCTCCTATCGACAGGCCTATGGCTACACCTTC. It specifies CASSSYRQAYGYTF.

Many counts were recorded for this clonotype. The CDR3 loop is CASSLLVGEKLFF. CDR3 bases: TGTGCCAGCAGTTTATTAGTAGGTGAAAAACTGTTTTTT. V and J are TRBV12-3 or TRBV12-4 and TRBJ1-4, with D unresolved. The V and J ends lost 2 bases and 7 bases respectively, with 8 bases between them. The CDR3 is 13 amino acids.

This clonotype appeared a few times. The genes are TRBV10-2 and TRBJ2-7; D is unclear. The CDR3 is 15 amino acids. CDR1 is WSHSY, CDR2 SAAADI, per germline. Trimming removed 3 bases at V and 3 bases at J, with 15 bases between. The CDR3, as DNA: TGCGCCAGCAGTGAAAGGGCAGAAACCCGCTACGAGCAGTACTTC. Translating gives CASSERAETRYEQYF.

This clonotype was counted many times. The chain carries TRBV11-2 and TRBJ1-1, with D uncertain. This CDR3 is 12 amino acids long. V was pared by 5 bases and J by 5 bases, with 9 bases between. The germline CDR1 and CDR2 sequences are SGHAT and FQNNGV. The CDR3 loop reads CASSARHTEAFF. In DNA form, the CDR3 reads TGTGCCAGCAGCGCCCGCCATACTGAAGCTTTCTTT.

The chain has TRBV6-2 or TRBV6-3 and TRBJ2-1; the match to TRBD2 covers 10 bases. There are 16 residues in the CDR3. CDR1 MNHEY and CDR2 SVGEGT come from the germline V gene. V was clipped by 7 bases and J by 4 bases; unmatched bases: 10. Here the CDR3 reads CASTQSGGATYNEQFF. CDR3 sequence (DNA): TGTGCCAGCACCCAGAGCGGGGGGGCCACGTACAATGAGCAGTTCTTC.

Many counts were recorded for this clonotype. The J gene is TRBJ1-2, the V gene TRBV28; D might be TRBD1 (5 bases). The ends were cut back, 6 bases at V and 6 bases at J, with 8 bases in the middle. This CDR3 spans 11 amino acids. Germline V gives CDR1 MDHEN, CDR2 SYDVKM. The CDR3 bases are TGTGCCAGCAGGTGGGGGAATGGCTACACCTTC. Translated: CASRWGNGYTF.

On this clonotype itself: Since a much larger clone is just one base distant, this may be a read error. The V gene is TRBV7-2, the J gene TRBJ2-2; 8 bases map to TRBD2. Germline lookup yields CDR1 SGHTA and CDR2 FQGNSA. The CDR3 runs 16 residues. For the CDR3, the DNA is TGTGCCAGCAGCTTAGCGGGACTAGTGAGCACCGGGGAGCTGGTTTTT. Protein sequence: CASSLAGLVSTGELVF.

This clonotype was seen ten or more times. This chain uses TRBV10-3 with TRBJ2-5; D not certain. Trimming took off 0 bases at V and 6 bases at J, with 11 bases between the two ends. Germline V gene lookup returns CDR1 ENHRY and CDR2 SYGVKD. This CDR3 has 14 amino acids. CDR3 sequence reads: CAISESEGQQTQYF. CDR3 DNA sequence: TGTGCCATCAGTGAGTCGGAAGGGCAACAGACCCAGTACTTC.

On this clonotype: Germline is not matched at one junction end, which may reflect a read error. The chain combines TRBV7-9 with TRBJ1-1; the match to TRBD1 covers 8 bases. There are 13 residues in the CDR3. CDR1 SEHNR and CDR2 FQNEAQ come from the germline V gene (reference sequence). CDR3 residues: CVSSSRSGTGAFF. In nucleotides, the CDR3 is TGTGTCAGCAGCTCCCGTTCTGGGACAGGCGCTTTCTTT.

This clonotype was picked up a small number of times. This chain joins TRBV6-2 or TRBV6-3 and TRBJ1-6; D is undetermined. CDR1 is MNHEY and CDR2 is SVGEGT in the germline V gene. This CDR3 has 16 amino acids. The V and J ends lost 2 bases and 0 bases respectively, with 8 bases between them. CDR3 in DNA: TGTGCCAGCAGTTACCGCGGCATCTCCTATAATTCACCCCTCCACTTT. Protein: CASSYRGISYNSPLHF.

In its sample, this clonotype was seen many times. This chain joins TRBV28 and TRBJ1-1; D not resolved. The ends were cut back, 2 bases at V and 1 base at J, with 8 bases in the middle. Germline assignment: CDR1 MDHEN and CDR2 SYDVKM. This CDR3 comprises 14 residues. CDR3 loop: CASSLRRTNTEAFF. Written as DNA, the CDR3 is TGTGCCAGCAGTTTACGACGGACGAACACTGAAGCTTTCTTT.

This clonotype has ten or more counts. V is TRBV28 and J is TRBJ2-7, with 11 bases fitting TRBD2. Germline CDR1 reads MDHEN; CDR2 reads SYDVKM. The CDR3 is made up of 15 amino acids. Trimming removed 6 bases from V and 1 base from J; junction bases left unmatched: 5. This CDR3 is CASSPGTSGSYEQYF. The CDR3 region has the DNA TGTGCCAGCAGCCCTGGGACTAGCGGATCCTACGAGCAGTACTTC. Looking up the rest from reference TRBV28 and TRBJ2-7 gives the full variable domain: DVKVTQSSRYLVKRTGEKVFLECVQDMDHENMFWYRQDPGLGLRLIYFSYDVKMKEKGDIPEGYSVSREKKERFSLILESASTNQTSMYLCASSPGTSGSYEQYFGPGTRLTVT.

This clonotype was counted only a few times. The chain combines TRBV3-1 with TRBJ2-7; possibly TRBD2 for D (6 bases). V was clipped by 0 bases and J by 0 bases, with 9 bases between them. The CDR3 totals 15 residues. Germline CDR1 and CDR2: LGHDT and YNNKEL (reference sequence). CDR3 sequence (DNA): TGTGCCAGCAGCCAAGAAGCGGGCCCCTCCTACGAGCAGTACTTC. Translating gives CASSQEAGPSYEQYF.

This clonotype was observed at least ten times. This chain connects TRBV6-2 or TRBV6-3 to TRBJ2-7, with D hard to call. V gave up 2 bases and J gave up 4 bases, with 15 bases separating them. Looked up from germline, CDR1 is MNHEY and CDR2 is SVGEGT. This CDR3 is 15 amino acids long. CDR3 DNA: TGTGCCAGCAGTTACCCGTCTCCCCAAGGATACGAGCAGTACTTC. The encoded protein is CASSYPSPQGYEQYF.

CDR3 residues: CASSVGIAGVGETQYF. CDR3 nucleotides: TGTGCCAGCAGCGTAGGGATAGCGGGAGTGGGTGAGACCCAGTACTTC. The V gene is TRBV9, the J gene TRBJ2-5; 9 bases map to TRBD2. With V trimmed by 0 bases and J by 5 bases, 8 bases remained unmatched. Per the germline V gene, CDR1 is SGDLS and CDR2 is YYNGEE. The CDR3 totals 16 residues.

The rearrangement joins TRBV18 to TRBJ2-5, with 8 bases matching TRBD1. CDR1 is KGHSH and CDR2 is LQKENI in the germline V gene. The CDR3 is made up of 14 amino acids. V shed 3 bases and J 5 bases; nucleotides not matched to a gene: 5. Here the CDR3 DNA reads TGTGCCAGCTCACCGGGACAGGTGGGGGAGACCCAGTACTTC. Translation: CASSPGQVGETQYF.

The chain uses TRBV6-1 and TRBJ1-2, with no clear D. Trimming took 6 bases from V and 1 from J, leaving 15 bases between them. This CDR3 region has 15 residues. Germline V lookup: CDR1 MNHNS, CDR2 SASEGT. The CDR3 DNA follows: TGTGCCAGCAGCCGTGTTGCCTCGGGTAACTATGGCTACACCTTC. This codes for CASSRVASGNYGYTF.

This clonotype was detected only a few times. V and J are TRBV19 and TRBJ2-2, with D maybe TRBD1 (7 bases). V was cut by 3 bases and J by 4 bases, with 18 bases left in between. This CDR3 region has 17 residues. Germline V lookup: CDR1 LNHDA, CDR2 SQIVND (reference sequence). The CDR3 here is CASSILPVRGATGELFF. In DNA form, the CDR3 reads TGTGCCAGTAGTATTCTTCCCGTCAGGGGGGCCACCGGGGAGCTGTTTTTT.

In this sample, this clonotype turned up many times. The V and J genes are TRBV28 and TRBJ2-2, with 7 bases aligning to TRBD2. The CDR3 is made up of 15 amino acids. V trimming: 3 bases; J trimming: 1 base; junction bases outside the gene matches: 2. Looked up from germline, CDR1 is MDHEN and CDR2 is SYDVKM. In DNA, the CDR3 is TGTGCCAGCAGTTTTCGGACTAGGAACACCGGGGAGCTGTTTTTT. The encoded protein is CASSFRTRNTGELFF.